Reported below is one TCR beta chain. What it binds is unknown. This entry belongs to a study of Ad26.COV2.S vaccination and SARS-CoV-2 variants. Study conclusions and caveats: Breadth and depth estimates from TCRs may understate total T cell responses.

Produced via immunoSEQ multiplex PCR; TCRdb's table is partial and in-frame only. The table records more than 300,000 clones, 88% of them present only once. Treatment denoted: some 20 received Ad26.COV2.S at low or high dose, single or two shots; several received placebo; per-sample allocation not given. Sample collection was performed on day 63 after the first vaccine or placebo injection. The source was peripheral blood, collected in a trial of Ad26.COV2.S vaccine versus placebo. The TCR sequence derives from a person aged 18-60 years who received the Ad26.COV2.S COVID-19 vaccine or a placebo.

The CDR3, as DNA: TGTGCCAGCAGTCCCGGCGCCTACGAGCAGTACTTC. It yields the protein CASSPGAYEQYF. The chain combines TRBV6-2 or TRBV6-3 with TRBJ2-7; D is unresolved. V lost 5 bases to trimming and J lost 2 bases, with 7 bases between them. The CDR3 consists of 12 residues. Germline CDR1 reads MNHEY; CDR2 reads SVGEGT.